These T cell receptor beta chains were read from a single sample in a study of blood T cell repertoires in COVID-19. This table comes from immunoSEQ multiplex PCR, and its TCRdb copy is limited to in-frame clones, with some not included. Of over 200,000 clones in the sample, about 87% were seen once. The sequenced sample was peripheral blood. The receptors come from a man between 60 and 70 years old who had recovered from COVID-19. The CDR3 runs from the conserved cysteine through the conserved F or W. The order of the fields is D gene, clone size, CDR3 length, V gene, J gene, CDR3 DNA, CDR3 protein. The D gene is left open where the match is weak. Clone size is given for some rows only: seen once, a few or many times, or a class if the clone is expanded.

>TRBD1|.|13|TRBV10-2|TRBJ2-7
TGCGCCAGCGGGTCGGGACAGGGCTACGAGCAGTACTTC
CASGSGQGYEQYF
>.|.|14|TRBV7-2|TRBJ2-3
TGTGCCAGCAGCCTCCGGGAGCCCGGGGATACGCAGTATTTT
CASSLREPGDTQYF
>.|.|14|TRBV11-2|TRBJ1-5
TGTGCCAGCAGCAAAACAGGGCAGTGGCAGCCCCAGCATTTT
CASSKTGQWQPQHF
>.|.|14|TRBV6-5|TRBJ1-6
TGTGCCAGCAGATCCGGTCGGGGTAATTCACCCCTCCACTTT
CASRSGRGNSPLHF
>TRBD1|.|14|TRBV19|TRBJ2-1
TGTGCCAGTAGTCGGGCGGACAGGGATAATGAGCAGTTCTTC
CASSRADRDNEQFF
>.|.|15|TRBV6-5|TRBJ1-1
TGTGCCAGCAGGTACGGGGGGGGAGAGAACACTGAAGCTTTCTTT
CASRYGGGENTEAFF
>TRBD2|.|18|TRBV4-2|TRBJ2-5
TGTGCCAGCAGCCAGCCCTCCGGACTAGCGGGGGGCAAAGAGACCCAGTACTTC
CASSQPSGLAGGKETQYF
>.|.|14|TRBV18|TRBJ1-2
TGTGCCAGCTCACCGGGGGGTGACGAGTATGGCTACACCTTC
CASSPGGDEYGYTF
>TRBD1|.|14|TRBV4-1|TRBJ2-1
TGCGCCAGCAGCCGGGACAGACTAAACAATGAGCAGTTCTTC
CASSRDRLNNEQFF
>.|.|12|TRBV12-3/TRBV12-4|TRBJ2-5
TGTGCCAGCAGCTTAACACAAGAGACCCAGTACTTC
CASSLTQETQYF
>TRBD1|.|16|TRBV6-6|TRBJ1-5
TGTGCCAGCAGTTACCATAGTCCAGGGGGCTATCAGCCCCAGCATTTT
CASSYHSPGGYQPQHF
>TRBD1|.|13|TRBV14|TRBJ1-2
TGTGCCAGCAGCCAGACAGGGATCTATGGCTACACCTTC
CASSQTGIYGYTF
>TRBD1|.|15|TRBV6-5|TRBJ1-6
TGTGCCAGCAACACGGACAGGGGGGTCAATTCACCCCTCCACTTT
CASNTDRGVNSPLHF
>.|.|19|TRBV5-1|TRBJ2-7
TGCGCCAGCAGCTTGGCGTCTGGGGGCCCAGGACCCTTTTACTACGAGCAGTACTTC
CASSLASGGPGPFYYEQYF
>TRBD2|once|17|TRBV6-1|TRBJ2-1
TGTGCCAGCAGTGAACTACCAGCGGGGGGGCCCTACAATGAGCAGTTCTTC
CASSELPAGGPYNEQFF
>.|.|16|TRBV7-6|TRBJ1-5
TGTGCCAGCAGCTTCGGTGGGAGATTTAGCAATCAGCCCCAGCATTTT
CASSFGGRFSNQPQHF
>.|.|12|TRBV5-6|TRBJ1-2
TGTGCCAGCAGCCTTGTAACGGGGGGCTACACCTTC
CASSLVTGGYTF
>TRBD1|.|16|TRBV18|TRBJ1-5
TGTGCCAGCTCACCGTGGGACAGGGCCAGCAATCAGCCCCAGCATTTT
CASSPWDRASNQPQHF
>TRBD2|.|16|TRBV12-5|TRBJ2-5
TGTGCTAGTGGTTTGGTAATGGCGGGGGGGCTCGAGACCCAGTACTTC
CASGLVMAGGLETQYF
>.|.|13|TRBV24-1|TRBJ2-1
TGTGCCACCAGTGGACATAATTACAATGAGCAGTTCTTC
CATSGHNYNEQFF
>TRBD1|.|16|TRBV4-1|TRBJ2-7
TGCGCCAGCAGCGACCACAGGGGGCGTTTACCCTACGAGCAGTACTTC
CASSDHRGRLPYEQYF
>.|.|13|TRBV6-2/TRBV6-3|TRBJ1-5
TGTGCCAGCAGTTACTCGGGCTATCAGCCCCAGCATTTT
CASSYSGYQPQHF
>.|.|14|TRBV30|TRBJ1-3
TGTGCCTGGACGGGGTGGGAGGGCGGAAACACCATATATTTT
CAWTGWEGGNTIYF
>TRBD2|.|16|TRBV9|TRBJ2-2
TGTGCCAGCAGCGTAGCTAGCGGGGTGAACACCGGGGAGCTGTTTTTT
CASSVASGVNTGELFF
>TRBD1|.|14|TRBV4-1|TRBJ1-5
TGCGCCAGCAGCCAAGGGGACAGGGAAGCGCCCCAGCATTTT
CASSQGDREAPQHF
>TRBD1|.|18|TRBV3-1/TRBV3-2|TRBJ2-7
TGTGCCAGCAGCCAAGACAATGGAGCGTGGACAGGGGTCGTCGAGCAGTACTTC
CASSQDNGAWTGVVEQYF
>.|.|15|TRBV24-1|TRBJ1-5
TGTGCCACCAGTGGTGGAGGGCGACCCAATCAGCCCCAGCATTTT
CATSGGGRPNQPQHF
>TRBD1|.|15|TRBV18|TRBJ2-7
TGTGCCAGCTCACCATTGGGGACAGGGACCTACGAGCAGTACTTC
CASSPLGTGTYEQYF
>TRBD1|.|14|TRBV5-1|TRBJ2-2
TGCGCCAGCAGCCGTGGGTCGGAAACAGGGGGGTTGTTTTTT
CASSRGSETGGLFF
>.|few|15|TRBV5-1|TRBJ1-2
TGCGCCAGCGGCCCAAAGCCGGACACCAACTATGGCTACACCTTC
CASGPKPDTNYGYTF
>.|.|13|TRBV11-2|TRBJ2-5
TGTGCCAGCGGACTCTCTCCCGGTCGCGACCAGTACTTC
CASGLSPGRDQYF
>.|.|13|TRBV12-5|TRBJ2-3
TGTGCTAGTGGTTCTCCCTTAACAGATACGCAGTATTTT
CASGSPLTDTQYF
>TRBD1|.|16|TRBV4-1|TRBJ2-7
TGCGCCAGCAGCCAGACCGGGACAGGGGCAAAGAGGGGACAGTACTTC
CASSQTGTGAKRGQYF
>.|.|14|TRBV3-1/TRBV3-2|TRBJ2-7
TGTGCCAGCAGCCAACGCCGAGTGCCCTACGAGCAGTACTTC
CASSQRRVPYEQYF
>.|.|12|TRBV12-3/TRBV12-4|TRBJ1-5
TGTGCCAGCGGGGAGGGCAATCAGCCCCAGCATTTT
CASGEGNQPQHF
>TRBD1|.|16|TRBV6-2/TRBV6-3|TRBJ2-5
TGTGCCAGCAGCTCTACGGCCAGGGGGCCGCGGGAGACCCAGTACTTC
CASSSTARGPRETQYF
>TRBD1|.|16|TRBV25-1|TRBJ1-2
TGTGCCAGCAGTGGGGACAGAAGGAAAGGAGGCTATGGCTACACCTTC
CASSGDRRKGGYGYTF
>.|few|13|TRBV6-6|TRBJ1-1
TGTGCCAGCAGTTATGGGCAAAACACTGAAGCTTTCTTT
CASSYGQNTEAFF
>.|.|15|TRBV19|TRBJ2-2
TGTGCCAGTAGTACCGGGACACTGAACACCGGGGAGCTGTTTTTT
CASSTGTLNTGELFF
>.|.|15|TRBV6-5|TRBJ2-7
TGTGCCAGCAGACCCACAGGGCCCTCTTACTACGAGCAGTACTTC
CASRPTGPSYYEQYF
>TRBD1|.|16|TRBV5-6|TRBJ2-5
TGTGCCAGCAGCCCCCGCACAGGGGGTAGGAGGGAGACCCAGTACTTC
CASSPRTGGRRETQYF
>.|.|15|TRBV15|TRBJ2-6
TGTGCCACCAGTCCCAGGTCCCCTGGGGCCAACGTCCTGACTTTC
CATSPRSPGANVLTF